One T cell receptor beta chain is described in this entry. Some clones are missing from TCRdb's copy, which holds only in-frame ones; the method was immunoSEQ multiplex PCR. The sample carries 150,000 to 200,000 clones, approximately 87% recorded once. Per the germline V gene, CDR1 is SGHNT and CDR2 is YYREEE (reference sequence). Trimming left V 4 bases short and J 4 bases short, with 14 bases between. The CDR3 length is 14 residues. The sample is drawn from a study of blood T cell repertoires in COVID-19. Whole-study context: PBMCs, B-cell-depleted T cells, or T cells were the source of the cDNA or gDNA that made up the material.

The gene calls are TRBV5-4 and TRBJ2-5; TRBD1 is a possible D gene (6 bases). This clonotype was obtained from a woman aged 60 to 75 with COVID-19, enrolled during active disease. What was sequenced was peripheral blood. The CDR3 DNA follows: TGTGCCAGCAGCCTCAATACAGGGTCAGAGACCCAGTACTTC. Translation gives CASSLNTGSETQYF. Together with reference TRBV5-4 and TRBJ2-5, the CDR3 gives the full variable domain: ETGVTQSPTHLIKTRGQQVTLRCSSQSGHNTVSWYQQALGQGPQFIFQYYREEENGRGNFPPRFSGLQFPNYSSELNVNALELDDSALYLCASSLNTGSETQYFGPGTRLLVL.